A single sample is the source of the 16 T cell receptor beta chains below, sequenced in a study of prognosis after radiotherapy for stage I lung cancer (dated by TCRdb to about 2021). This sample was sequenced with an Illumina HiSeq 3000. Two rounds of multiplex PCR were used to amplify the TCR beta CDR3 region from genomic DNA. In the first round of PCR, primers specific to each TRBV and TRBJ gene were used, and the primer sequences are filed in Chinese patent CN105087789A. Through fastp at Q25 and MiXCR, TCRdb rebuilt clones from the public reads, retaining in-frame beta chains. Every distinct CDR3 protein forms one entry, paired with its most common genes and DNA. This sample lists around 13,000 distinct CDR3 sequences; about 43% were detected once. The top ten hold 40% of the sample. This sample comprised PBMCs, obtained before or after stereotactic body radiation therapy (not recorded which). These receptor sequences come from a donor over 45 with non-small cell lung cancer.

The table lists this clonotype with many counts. The CDR3 DNA is TGTGCCAGCAGAGGATACCGCTCTGGGGCCAACGTCCTGACTTTC. Encoded protein: CASRGYRSGANVLTF. V usage is TRBV12-3 or TRBV12-4 and J usage is TRBJ2-6, with D uncertain. The CDR3 loop spans 15 amino acids. The ends were cut back, 6 bases at V and 0 bases at J, with 9 bases in the middle.

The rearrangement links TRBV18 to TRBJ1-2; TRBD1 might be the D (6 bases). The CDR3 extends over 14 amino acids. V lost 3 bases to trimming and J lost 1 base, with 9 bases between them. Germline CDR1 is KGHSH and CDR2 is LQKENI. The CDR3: CASSPGTFNYGYTF. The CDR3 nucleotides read TGTGCCAGCTCACCCGGGACATTTAACTATGGCTACACCTTC.

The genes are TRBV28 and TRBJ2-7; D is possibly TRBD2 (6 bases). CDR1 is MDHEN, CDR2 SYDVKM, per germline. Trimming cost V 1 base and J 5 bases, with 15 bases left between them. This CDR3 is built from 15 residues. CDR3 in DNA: TGTGCCAGCAGTTTATTTGGTTTGGAGGGCCACGAGCAGTACTTC. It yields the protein CASSLFGLEGHEQYF.

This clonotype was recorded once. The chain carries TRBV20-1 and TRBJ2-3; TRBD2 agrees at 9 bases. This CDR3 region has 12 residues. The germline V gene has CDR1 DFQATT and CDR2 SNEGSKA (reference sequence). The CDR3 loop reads CGGLARTDTQYF. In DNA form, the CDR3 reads TGCGGGGGACTAGCTAGGACAGATACGCAGTATTTT.

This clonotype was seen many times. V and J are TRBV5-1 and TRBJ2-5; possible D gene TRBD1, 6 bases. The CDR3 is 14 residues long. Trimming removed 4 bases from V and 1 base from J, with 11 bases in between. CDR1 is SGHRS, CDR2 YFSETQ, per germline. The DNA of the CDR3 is TGCGCCAGCAGCAAACAGGGACCCCAAGAGACCCAGTACTTC. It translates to CASSKQGPQETQYF.

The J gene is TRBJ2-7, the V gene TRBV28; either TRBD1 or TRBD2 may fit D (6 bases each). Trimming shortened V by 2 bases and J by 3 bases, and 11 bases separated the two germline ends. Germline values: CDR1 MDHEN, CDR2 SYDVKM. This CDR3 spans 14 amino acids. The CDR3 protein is CASSLRKGGYEQYF. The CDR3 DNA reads TGTGCCAGCAGTTTAAGGAAGGGGGGCTACGAGCAGTACTTC.

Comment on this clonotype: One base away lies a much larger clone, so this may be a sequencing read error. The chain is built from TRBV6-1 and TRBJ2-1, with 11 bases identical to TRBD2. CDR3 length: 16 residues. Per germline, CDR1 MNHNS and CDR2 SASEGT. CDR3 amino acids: CDSSPLAGGPVNEQFF. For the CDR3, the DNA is TGTGACAGCAGTCCCCTAGCGGGAGGCCCGGTAAATGAGCAGTTCTTC.

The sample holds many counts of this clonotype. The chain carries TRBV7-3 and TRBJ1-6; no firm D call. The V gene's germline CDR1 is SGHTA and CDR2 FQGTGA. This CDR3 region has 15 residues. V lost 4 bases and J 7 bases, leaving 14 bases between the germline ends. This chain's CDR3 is CASSSLPNFNSPLHF. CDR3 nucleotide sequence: TGTGCCAGCAGCTCCCTGCCCAATTTCAATTCACCCCTCCACTTT.

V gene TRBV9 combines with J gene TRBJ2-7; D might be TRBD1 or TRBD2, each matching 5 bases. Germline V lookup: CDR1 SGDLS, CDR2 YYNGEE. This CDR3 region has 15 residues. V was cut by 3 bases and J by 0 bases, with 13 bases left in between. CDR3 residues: CASSGSRDGSYEQYF. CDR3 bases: TGTGCCAGCAGCGGAAGCCGGGACGGCTCCTACGAGCAGTACTTC.

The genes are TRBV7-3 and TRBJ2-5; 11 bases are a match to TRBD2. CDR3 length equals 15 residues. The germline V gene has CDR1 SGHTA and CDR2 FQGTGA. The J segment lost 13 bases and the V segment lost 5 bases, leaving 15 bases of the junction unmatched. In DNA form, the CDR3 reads TGTGCCAGCAGCCGCACGCTAGCGGGGGGACCTACTTTGTACTTC. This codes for CASSRTLAGGPTLYF.

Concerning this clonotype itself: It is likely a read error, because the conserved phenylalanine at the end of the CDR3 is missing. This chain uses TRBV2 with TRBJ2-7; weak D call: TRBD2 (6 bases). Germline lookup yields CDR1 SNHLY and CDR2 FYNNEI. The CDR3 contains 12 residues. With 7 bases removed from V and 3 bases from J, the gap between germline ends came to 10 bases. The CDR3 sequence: CASILGGYEQYL. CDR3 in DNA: TGTGCCAGCATCCTGGGGGGCTACGAGCAGTACCTC.

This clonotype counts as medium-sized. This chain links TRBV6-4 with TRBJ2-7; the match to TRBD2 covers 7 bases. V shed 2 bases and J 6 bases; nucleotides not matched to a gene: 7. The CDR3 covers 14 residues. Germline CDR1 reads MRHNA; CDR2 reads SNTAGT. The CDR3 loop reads CASSDRDGGIEQYF. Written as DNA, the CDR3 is TGTGCCAGCAGTGACCGGGACGGGGGGATCGAGCAGTACTTC.

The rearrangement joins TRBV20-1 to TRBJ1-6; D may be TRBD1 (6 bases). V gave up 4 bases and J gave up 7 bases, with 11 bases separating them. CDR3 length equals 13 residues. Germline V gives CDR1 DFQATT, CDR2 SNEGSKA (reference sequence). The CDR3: CSATPGANSPLHF. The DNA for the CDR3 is TGCAGTGCTACACCAGGGGCCAATTCACCCCTCCACTTT.

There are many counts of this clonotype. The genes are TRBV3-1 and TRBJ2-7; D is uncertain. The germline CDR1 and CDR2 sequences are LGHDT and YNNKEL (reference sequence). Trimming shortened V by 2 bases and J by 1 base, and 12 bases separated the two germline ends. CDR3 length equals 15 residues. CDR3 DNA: TGTGCCAGCAGCCAATCAGTGGTTATTTCCTACGAGCAGTACTTC. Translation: CASSQSVVISYEQYF.

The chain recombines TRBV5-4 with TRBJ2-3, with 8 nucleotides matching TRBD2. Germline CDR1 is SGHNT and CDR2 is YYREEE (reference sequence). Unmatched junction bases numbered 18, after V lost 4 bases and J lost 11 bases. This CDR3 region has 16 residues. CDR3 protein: CASSAQLAVSRSVQYF. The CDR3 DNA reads TGTGCCAGCAGCGCCCAACTAGCGGTATCACGATCGGTGCAGTATTTT.

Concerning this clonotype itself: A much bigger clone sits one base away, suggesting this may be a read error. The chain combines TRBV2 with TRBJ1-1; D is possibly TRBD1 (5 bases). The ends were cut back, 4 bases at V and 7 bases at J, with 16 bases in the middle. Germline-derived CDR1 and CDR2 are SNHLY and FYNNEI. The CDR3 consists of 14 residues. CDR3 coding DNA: TGTGCCAGCAGTGGAATGAGGGGCGGAAATGAAGCTTTCTTT. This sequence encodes CASSGMRGGNEAFF. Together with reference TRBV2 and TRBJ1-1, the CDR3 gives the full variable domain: EPEVTQTPSHQVTQMGQEVILRCVPISNHLYFYWYRQILGQKVEFLVSFYNNEISEKSEIFDDQFSVERPDGSNFTLKIRSTKLEDSAMYFCASSGMRGGNEAFFGQGTRLTVV.